These T cell receptor beta chains were read from a single sample in a study of cytomegalovirus exposure and HLA in healthy donors. Profiled with immunoSEQ multiplex PCR; TCRdb holds only in-frame clones, not every one. The sample has 25,000 to 40,000 clones. Sequences were obtained from PBMCs. The receptors come from a man aged 40-49 years in good health and CMV-seronegative. Both conserved end residues are part of each CDR3. D genes are given only for firm matches. Clone size, where shown, is once, few, many, or a class for clones that have expanded.

j_gene,d_gene,abundance,v_gene,CDR3nt,CDR3aa
TRBJ2-5,TRBD1,-,TRBV28,TGTGCCAGCAGTCCACAGGGGGCGGAAGAGACCCAGTACTTC,CASSPQGAEETQYF
TRBJ1-2,TRBD1,-,TRBV19,TGTGCCAGTAGGCTGAGAGGGACAGGGGTAAATTCCTATGGCTACACCTTC,CASRLRGTGVNSYGYTF
TRBJ1-1,-,-,TRBV5-1,TGCGCCAGCAGCTTCCCAGGGAACATGACCCAGGTTAACACTGAAGCTTTCTTT,CASSFPGNMTQVNTEAFF
TRBJ2-5,TRBD1,-,TRBV2,TGTGCCAGCAGTGGTGGGACAGGGGATCAAGAGACCCAGTACTTC,CASSGGTGDQETQYF
TRBJ1-1,-,-,TRBV5-1,TGCGCCAGCAAGAGAGATTGGAACACTGAAGCTTTCTTT,CASKRDWNTEAFF
TRBJ2-5,-,-,TRBV7-2,TGTGCCAGCAGCTTAAACCGGGGCCAAGAGACCCAGTACTTC,CASSLNRGQETQYF
TRBJ2-7,TRBD2,-,TRBV7-2,TGTGCCAGCAGCTTAGCGGGGCTAGCGGGCCGCTACGAGCAGTACTTC,CASSLAGLAGRYEQYF
TRBJ2-7,TRBD2,-,TRBV7-2,TGTGCCAGCAGCCCCATGTCGGGTAGCGGGAGCGAGCAGTACTTC,CASSPMSGSGSEQYF
TRBJ2-5,-,-,TRBV30,TGTGCCTGGACGACAATGGAGACCCAGTACTTC,CAWTTMETQYF
TRBJ2-1,TRBD1,-,TRBV7-2,TGTGCCAGCAGCTCACGTCACAGGGGGCCGGGCAATGAGCAGTTCTTC,CASSSRHRGPGNEQFF
TRBJ2-3,-,-,TRBV30,TGTGCCTGGAGTCGAAAGGGGCAGGTAGATACGCAGTATTTT,CAWSRKGQVDTQYF
TRBJ1-5,TRBD1,-,TRBV9,TGTGCCAGCAGCACACAGGGGGGTTACAATCAGCCCCAGCATTTT,CASSTQGGYNQPQHF
TRBJ1-1,-,-,TRBV6-5,TGTGCCAGCAGTATAAAGTTGGGGCACACTGAAGCTTTCTTT,CASSIKLGHTEAFF
TRBJ2-2,TRBD1,-,TRBV30,TGTGCCTGGAGTAGGGGGCTAAGGGTCGGGGAGCTGTTTTTT,CAWSRGLRVGELFF
TRBJ2-4,-,-,TRBV20-1,TGCAGTGCTACCTGGAGGGACATTCAGTACTTC,CSATWRDIQYF
TRBJ2-7,TRBD2,-,TRBV6-5,TGTGCCAGCAGTTACTCGGCGGTGCGGGGGGGTACCGAGCAGTACTTC,CASSYSAVRGGTEQYF
TRBJ1-3,-,-,TRBV29-1,TGCAGCGTTTTAGTGACAGCAACTGGAAACACCATATATTTT,CSVLVTATGNTIYF
TRBJ1-2,TRBD1,medium-sized,TRBV6-6,TGTGCCAGCAGTTCAGGGACAGGGGGTGGCTACACCTTC,CASSSGTGGGYTF
TRBJ2-1,-,-,TRBV29-1,TGCAGCGCCAGGGACTGGATCCTAGTTGGCGAGCAGTTCTTC,CSARDWILVGEQFF
TRBJ1-2,-,-,TRBV15,TGTGCCACCAGCAGGACGGGGGGGGGATCCTATGGCTACACCTTC,CATSRTGGGSYGYTF
TRBJ2-7,-,-,TRBV18,TGTGCCAGCTCACCACCTCCAGGGAATAGAGAGCAGTACTTC,CASSPPPGNREQYF
TRBJ1-4,TRBD1,-,TRBV5-1,TGCGCCAGCAGCGTTGGACCGGGACAGGGGGATGAAAAACTGTTTTTT,CASSVGPGQGDEKLFF
TRBJ2-7,TRBD1,-,TRBV6-7,TGTGCCAGCAGTTACAACGGAACCCGGACAGGGGGCTCGTCCTACGAGCAGTACTTC,CASSYNGTRTGGSSYEQYF
TRBJ1-3,-,-,TRBV5-4,TGTGCCAGCAGTTTGATGTTAGGGGCCGGAAACACCATATATTTT,CASSLMLGAGNTIYF
TRBJ1-1,TRBD1,-,TRBV7-2,TGTGCCAGCAGCATAGTACAGGGGTTGAACACTGAAGCTTTCTTT,CASSIVQGLNTEAFF
TRBJ2-1,TRBD2,-,TRBV6-5,TGTGCCAGCAGTTCCACCTCCGGGACTAGCGGCAATGAGCAGTTCTTC,CASSSTSGTSGNEQFF
TRBJ2-7,TRBD1,-,TRBV6-5,TGTGCCAGCAGCCTGACAGGGGAGAATGTAGGCGAGCAGTACTTC,CASSLTGENVGEQYF
TRBJ1-2,-,-,TRBV28,TGTGCCAGCAGCATCATACTGGGGGGCTATGGCTACACCTTC,CASSIILGGYGYTF
TRBJ2-1,TRBD2,-,TRBV18,TGTGCCAGCTCACTCCTAGCGGACAATGAGCAGTTCTTC,CASSLLADNEQFF